What follows are 24 T cell receptor beta chains derived from one specimen sequenced in a study of beta chain features in type 1 diabetes. The whole isolated RNA underwent reverse transcription, so sequencing captured expressed TCRB transcripts. The table came from immunoSEQ multiplex PCR; TCRdb's copy has only in-frame clones and leaves some out. The table has 150,000 to 200,000 clones, less than 15% seen once; the top ten hold roughly 0.56%. Sequenced material: central memory CD4+ T cells from blood. The source is a woman aged 18 to 35 in good health.

This clone was observed a few times. This chain uses TRBV28 with TRBJ1-1; 8 nucleotides match TRBD1. Losses at the gene ends were 4 bases for V and 6 bases for J; bases not matched to a gene: 7. CDR1 MDHEN and CDR2 SYDVKM come from the germline V gene. The CDR3 sequence is 14 residues long. The CDR3 DNA is TGTGCCAGCAGTTCAACAGGGGGAAGAGCTGAAGCTTTCTTT. Its protein is CASSSTGGRAEAFF.

The genes are TRBV29-1 and TRBJ2-1, with a possible D match to TRBD2 (6 bases). The CDR3 totals 12 residues. The germline V and J ends were trimmed by 6 bases and 4 bases, with 10 bases remaining between them. CDR1 is SQVTM and CDR2 is ANQGSEA in the germline V gene. The CDR3 DNA reads as TGCAGCGTGGTGACTAGTTACAATGAGCAGTTCTTC. Residues: CSVVTSYNEQFF.

This clone was seen a few times. The chain has TRBV18 and TRBJ1-1; tentatively, D is TRBD1 (5 bases). CDR1 KGHSH and CDR2 LQKENI come from the germline V gene. The CDR3 is 14 amino acids. Between the trimmed V and J ends, which lost 2 bases and 6 bases, there was a span of 13 bases. The CDR3 reads CASSPSGVAAEAFF. CDR3 sequence (DNA): TGTGCCAGCTCACCATCGGGGGTGGCCGCTGAAGCTTTCTTT.

The rearrangement links TRBV7-2 to TRBJ1-2; D perhaps matches TRBD1 (6 bases). The CDR3 has 13 amino acids. With 1 base removed from V and 5 bases from J, the gap between germline ends came to 8 bases. Germline CDR1 is SGHTA and CDR2 is FQGNSA. The chain's CDR3 is CASSLGTAYGYTF. For the CDR3, the DNA is TGTGCCAGCAGCTTAGGGACAGCTTATGGCTACACCTTC. Complete variable domain (other parts from reference TRBV7-2 and TRBJ1-2): GAGVSQSPSNKVTEKGKDVELRCDPISGHTALYWYRQSLGQGLEFLIYFQGNSAPDKSGLPSDRFSAERTGGSVSTLTIQRTQQEDSAVYLCASSLGTAYGYTFGSGTRLTVV.

The chain recombines TRBV25-1 with TRBJ2-3; 13 nucleotides line up with TRBD2. This CDR3 contains 16 residues. The V segment lost 5 bases and the J segment 6 bases; nucleotides outside the gene matches: 8. Germline V gene data show CDR1 as MGHDK and CDR2 as SYGVNS. The CDR3 DNA sequence: TGTGCCAGCAGTCTTCCGGGACTAGCGGGGCCGGATACGCAGTATTTT. It specifies CASSLPGLAGPDTQYF.

The V call is TRBV6-1, the J call TRBJ2-7, with D hard to call. From germline, CDR1 is MNHNS and CDR2 SASEGT. The CDR3 runs to 12 residues. V was clipped by 3 bases and J by 1 base, with 4 bases between them. CDR3 DNA: TGTGCCAGCAGTGATAATTCCTACGAGCAGTACTTC. Encoded protein: CASSDNSYEQYF.

The chain joins TRBV30 to TRBJ1-1, with D possibly being TRBD1 (6 bases). This CDR3 has 13 residues. Trimming pared 7 bases from V and 4 bases from J, leaving 16 bases between. Germline values: CDR1 GTSNPN, CDR2 SVGIG (reference sequence). The CDR3 sequence: CASKGVMGTEAFF. CDR3 nucleotides: TGTGCCTCGAAGGGGGTGATGGGCACTGAAGCTTTCTTT. Using reference TRBV30 and TRBJ1-1 for the parts outside the CDR3, the full variable domain is SQTIHQWPATLVQPVGSPLSLECTVEGTSNPNLYWYRQAAGRGLQLLFYSVGIGQISSEVPQNLSASRPQDRQFILSSKKLLLSDSGFYLCASKGVMGTEAFFGQGTRLTVV.

This clone has a handful of counts. V is TRBV18 and J is TRBJ1-1, with D hard to call. V gave up 6 bases and J gave up 1 base, with 12 bases separating them. Germline CDR1 and CDR2: KGHSH and LQKENI. The CDR3 consists of 14 residues. CDR3 DNA sequence: TGTGCCAGCTCCCTAGTTACCCGGAACACTGAAGCTTTCTTT. Its protein is CASSLVTRNTEAFF. Using reference TRBV18 and TRBJ1-1 for the parts outside the CDR3, the full variable domain is NAGVMQNPRHLVRRRGQEARLRCSPMKGHSHVYWYRQLPEEGLKFMVYLQKENIIDESGMPKERFSAEFPKEGPSILRIQQVVRGDSAAYFCASSLVTRNTEAFFGQGTRLTVV.

This clone came up a few times. The chain joins TRBV5-6 to TRBJ2-3, with D possibly matching TRBD1 (6 bases). This CDR3 comprises 16 residues. From germline, CDR1 is SGHDT and CDR2 YYEEEE. Deletions cut 0 bases from V and 5 bases from J, with 16 bases between. CDR3 residues: CASSLVPGQSRDTQYF. The CDR3, as DNA: TGTGCCAGCAGCTTGGTCCCCGGACAGAGTAGAGATACGCAGTATTTT.

This clone was counted only a few times. The V and J genes are TRBV30 and TRBJ2-1; 10 bases map to TRBD2. The CDR3 sequence is 13 residues long. Germline-derived CDR1 and CDR2 are GTSNPN and SVGIG (reference sequence). Germline trimming cut 4 bases from V and 7 bases from J; bases unmatched to any gene: 4. CDR3 nucleotide sequence: TGTGCCTGGACTAGCGGGAGTTGGAATGAGCAGTTCTTC. Residues: CAWTSGSWNEQFF. The variable domain in full, with the rest retrieved from reference TRBV30 and TRBJ2-1, is SQTIHQWPATLVQPVGSPLSLECTVEGTSNPNLYWYRQAAGRGLQLLFYSVGIGQISSEVPQNLSASRPQDRQFILSSKKLLLSDSGFYLCAWTSGSWNEQFFGPGTRLTVL.

Many counts were recorded for this clone. This chain uses TRBV9 with TRBJ2-5, with 14 bases that match TRBD2. CDR1 SGDLS and CDR2 YYNGEE come from the germline V gene. Trimming removed 3 bases from V and 5 bases from J; junction bases left unmatched: 3. The CDR3 runs to 15 residues. The CDR3 DNA reads as TGTGCCAGCAGCGCGGGACTAGCGGGAGTGGAGACCCAGTACTTC. Translating gives CASSAGLAGVETQYF.

This clone was seen a handful of times. Additional DNA sequences in this sample encode the identical CDR3. The chain recombines TRBV28 with TRBJ2-2, with 11 nucleotides matching TRBD2. The CDR3 runs to 15 residues. The V segment lost 5 bases and the J segment 4 bases; nucleotides outside the gene matches: 3. Germline values: CDR1 MDHEN, CDR2 SYDVKM. CDR3 sequence (DNA): TGTGCCAGCAGTCCCGGGACTAGCGGCACCGGGGAGCTGTTTTTT. It translates to CASSPGTSGTGELFF. Together with reference TRBV28 and TRBJ2-2, the CDR3 gives the full variable domain: DVKVTQSSRYLVKRTGEKVFLECVQDMDHENMFWYRQDPGLGLRLIYFSYDVKMKEKGDIPEGYSVSREKKERFSLILESASTNQTSMYLCASSPGTSGTGELFFGEGSRLTVL.

A few counts support this clone. The chain joins TRBV27 to TRBJ2-7; 8 bases are a match to TRBD1. Germline values: CDR1 MNHEY, CDR2 SMNVEV (reference sequence). The CDR3 loop spans 15 amino acids. V gave up 3 bases and J gave up 9 bases; unmatched junction bases: 13. CDR3 in DNA: TGTGCCAGCAGTTTCTCACGTCCCGGACAGGGCGTGCAGTACTTC. Its protein product is CASSFSRPGQGVQYF.

This clone has more than one count but fewer than ten. The rearrangement uses TRBV25-1 and TRBJ1-1; D gene ambiguous. CDR3 length equals 11 residues. Germline-derived CDR1 and CDR2 are MGHDK and SYGVNS. V lost 6 bases and J lost 9, with 11 bases in between. The DNA of the CDR3 is TGTGCCAGCAGGGCAAACATGAAAGCTTTCTTT. Residues: CASRANMKAFF.

The chain employs TRBV7-6 and TRBJ2-5; tentatively, D is TRBD1 (6 bases). CDR1 SGHVS and CDR2 FNYEAQ come from the germline V gene. The CDR3 runs 14 residues. The V end was cut by 5 bases, the J end by 0 bases, with 10 bases between. The CDR3 loop reads CASSQRDNQETQYF. Here the CDR3 DNA reads TGTGCCAGCAGCCAAAGGGACAACCAAGAGACCCAGTACTTC.

This chain connects TRBV28 to TRBJ1-2; possibly TRBD1 for D (5 bases). CDR3 length: 15 amino acids. CDR1 is MDHEN and CDR2 is SYDVKM in the germline V gene. Deletions cut 2 bases from V and 8 bases from J, with 18 bases between. The CDR3 nucleotides are TGTGCCAGCAGTTTACCCCCGCCGGGGCGGGGGGGCTACACCTTC. Translation: CASSLPPPGRGGYTF.

The chain joins TRBV7-2 to TRBJ1-5; 9 nucleotides line up with TRBD1. This CDR3 is built from 15 residues. Germline V lookup: CDR1 SGHTA, CDR2 FQGNSA. Trimming removed 1 base from V and 5 bases from J; junction bases left unmatched: 3. The CDR3 coding sequence is TGTGCCAGCAGCTTAGGGCGGGACAGGGATCAGCCCCAGCATTTT. Its protein is CASSLGRDRDQPQHF.

This clone was counted a few times. CDR3 sequence (DNA): TGTGCCAGCAGCTCTGTAGCGCCGGCACGTGAGCAGTTCTTC. Its translation: CASSSVAPAREQFF. The V and J genes are TRBV7-6 and TRBJ2-1; TRBD2 might be the D (5 bases). Trimming stripped 4 bases from V and 9 bases from J, with 16 bases between. The CDR3 sequence is 14 residues long. The germline V gene encodes CDR1 SGHVS and CDR2 FNYEAQ.

The gene calls are TRBV30 and TRBJ1-2; D is ambiguous. Trimming pared 2 bases from V and 6 bases from J, leaving 22 bases between. The CDR3 is 16 residues long. CDR1 GTSNPN and CDR2 SVGIG come from the germline V gene (reference sequence). CDR3 amino acids: CAWSIIGRPLSHGYTF. As DNA, the CDR3 is TGTGCCTGGAGTATCATTGGGCGACCTTTGAGCCATGGCTACACCTTC.

The chain combines TRBV28 with TRBJ2-7, with TRBD1 matching over 7 bases. The CDR3 sequence is 16 residues long. Germline loops: CDR1 MDHEN, CDR2 SYDVKM. With 1 base clipped from V and 5 bases from J, the junction kept 11 bases outside the gene matches. The DNA for the CDR3 is TGTGCCAGCAGTTTATTAGTGGCAGGGGGTCGGAACGAGCAGTACTTC. It codes for CASSLLVAGGRNEQYF. The complete variable domain, with remaining parts taken from reference TRBV28 and TRBJ2-7, reads DVKVTQSSRYLVKRTGEKVFLECVQDMDHENMFWYRQDPGLGLRLIYFSYDVKMKEKGDIPEGYSVSREKKERFSLILESASTNQTSMYLCASSLLVAGGRNEQYFGPGTRLTVT.

V gene TRBV19 combines with J gene TRBJ2-7; D may be TRBD1 (5 bases). V lost 4 bases and J 5 bases, leaving 12 bases between the germline ends. The germline V gene encodes CDR1 LNHDA and CDR2 SQIVND (reference sequence). The CDR3 has 13 amino acids. CDR3 region: CASSTGLRHEQYF. The DNA for the CDR3 is TGTGCCAGTAGTACAGGGTTGAGGCACGAGCAGTACTTC.

This clone has just a few counts. The V gene is TRBV5-4, the J gene TRBJ1-2; D may be TRBD1 (5 bases). Germline loops: CDR1 SGHNT, CDR2 YYREEE (reference sequence). The CDR3 has 14 amino acids. V lost 2 bases and J lost 1, with 9 bases in between. Here the CDR3 DNA reads TGTGCCAGCAGCTTTAATAGGGGTAACTATGGCTACACCTTC. This codes for CASSFNRGNYGYTF.

The J gene is TRBJ2-7, the V gene TRBV18; TRBD1 matches at 9 bases. V was pared by 0 bases and J by 6 bases, with 6 bases of the junction left unmatched. Germline CDR1 reads KGHSH; CDR2 reads LQKENI. This CDR3 spans 15 amino acids. The CDR3 region is CASSPPGQGFIEQYF. In nucleotides, the CDR3 is TGTGCCAGCTCACCACCGGGACAGGGCTTCATCGAGCAGTACTTC.

This sequence joins TRBV6-5 and TRBJ2-7; D possibly corresponds to TRBD2 (6 bases). Germline V CDR1 and CDR2: MNHEY, SVGAGI. The V gene lost 4 bases and the J gene lost 10 bases, with 17 bases spanning the gap. The length of the CDR3 is 13 residues. The CDR3 DNA follows: TGTGCCAGCAGTTCATCTCGTACCGGGGGTCAGTACTTC. Protein sequence: CASSSSRTGGQYF.